The TCR beta chain under discussion was sequenced for a study of T cells in Graves' hyperthyroidism and ophthalmopathy. There are 14 residues in the CDR3. Germline V gives CDR1 SNHLY, CDR2 FYNNEI. Trimming at V came to 6 bases and at J to 6 bases, leaving 10 bases not matched to a gene. The diagnoses drew upon clinical symptoms, serum thyroxine and TRAb, thyroid ultrasound and orbital computed tomography. TCR beta CDR3 region amplification was performed from RNA transcripts. Using the HTBI primer set, a first-round RT-PCR was run on the TCR CDR3. One entry per CDR3 protein, called by TCRdb with MiXCR from the multiplex PCR reads. This table holds 600,000 to 700,000 distinct CDR3 sequences, approximately 42% found once.

The source of this sequence is an adult man with Graves' disease, either hyperthyroidism or ophthalmopathy (not recorded which). Sequenced input: peripheral blood or thyroid tissue (not recorded which). V gene TRBV2 combines with J gene TRBJ1-1; 7 bases align to TRBD1. The CDR3 loop is CASRADRVVAEAFF. CDR3 DNA sequence: TGTGCCAGCAGAGCAGACAGGGTGGTAGCTGAAGCTTTCTTT.